A single sample gave rise to the 24 T cell receptor beta chains below, sequenced in a study of tumor and adjacent non-tumor tissue in lung cancer. No cell sorting was done before RNA was extracted from the tissue. More than 3 cm separated this lung sample from the edge of the tumor. A modified ARM-PCR protocol with three rounds of nested PCR amplified TCRbeta. MiXCR, run by TCRdb on the multiplex PCR reads, gives a single entry per CDR3 protein. The table has some 99,000 distinct CDR3 sequences, about 61% seen once. Sequences were obtained from distant non-tumor lung tissue. Receptors originate from a man in his 60s with non-small cell lung cancer.

As to this clonotype: Given a much more abundant clone one base away, this may be a read error. The rearrangement joins TRBV5-1 to TRBJ2-4; D tentatively reads TRBD1 or TRBD2 (5 bases each). CDR1 is SGHRS and CDR2 is YFSETQ in the germline V gene. The CDR3 is 13 residues long. This CDR3 reads CDSRSGPQDIQYF. The CDR3 DNA is TGCGACAGCAGATCGGGACCCCAAGACATTCAGTACTTC.

This clonotype was recorded at least ten times. The chain has TRBV4-1 and TRBJ1-2, with a weak D call TRBD1 (6 bases). Trimming stripped 4 bases from V and 5 bases from J, with 17 bases between. Germline V gives CDR1 MGHRA, CDR2 YSYEKL. CDR3 length equals 15 residues. In DNA form, the CDR3 reads TGCGCCAGCAGCCGGGGTGAGGGGGGGCATTATGGCTACACCTTC. This encodes CASSRGEGGHYGYTF.

This clonotype was recorded a few times. CDR3 nucleotide sequence: TGCAGTGCTGGACTCCCGTCGGACTATGGCTACACCTTC. This gives the protein CSAGLPSDYGYTF. The V call is TRBV20-1, the J call TRBJ1-2; D is unclear. The germline V gene has CDR1 DFQATT and CDR2 SNEGSKA (reference sequence). The CDR3 runs to 13 residues. Trimming removed 5 bases at V and 3 bases at J, with 13 bases between.

The V call is TRBV12-3 or TRBV12-4, the J call TRBJ1-2, with D possibly matching TRBD1 (6 bases). This CDR3 spans 13 amino acids. The V end was cut by 9 bases, the J end by 5 bases, with 16 bases between. The CDR3 region is CARRLTGSYGYTF. The CDR3 coding sequence is TGTGCCAGGAGGCTGACAGGCAGTTATGGCTACACCTTC.

At least ten counts were recorded for this clonotype. V gene TRBV12-3 or TRBV12-4 combines with J gene TRBJ2-7; D gene unclear. CDR3 size: 11 residues. Trimming shortened V by 6 bases and J by 3 bases, and 6 bases separated the two germline ends. The CDR3 is CASSLHYEQYF. The CDR3 DNA reads as TGTGCCAGCAGCCTCCACTACGAGCAGTACTTC.

This clonotype was detected a few times. A much more abundant neighbour one base away suggests this may be a read error. This rearrangement joins TRBV30 to TRBJ1-5; D is undetermined. The CDR3 totals 14 residues. In germline, CDR1 is GTSNPN, CDR2 SVGIG (reference sequence). DNA of the CDR3: TGTGCCTGGGGTGTATCGGGGAACAATCAGCCCCAGCATTTT. Translated, it gives CAWGVSGNNQPQHF.

Concerning this clonotype: One base away lies a much larger clone, so this may be a sequencing read error. The J gene is TRBJ2-5, the V gene TRBV5-1; 7 nucleotides match TRBD1. In germline, CDR1 is SGHRS, CDR2 YFSETQ. The CDR3 spans 14 residues. J lost 5 bases, V lost 4 bases, and 8 bases had no gene match. The CDR3 DNA is TGCGCCAGCAGCCTCGGGACAGAATGTGAGACCCAGTACTTC. Translating gives CASSLGTECETQYF.

As concerns this clonotype: Sequence at one end of the junction differs from germline and may be a read error. The genes are TRBV12-3 or TRBV12-4 and TRBJ1-5; no clear D gene. The CDR3 loop spans 14 amino acids. Here the CDR3 reads CATSLQRGGQPQHF. CDR3 coding DNA: TGTGCCACCAGTTTACAACGCGGAGGCCAGCCCCAGCATTTT.

The chain has TRBV20-1 and TRBJ2-7; 8 nucleotides agree with TRBD2. Trimming took 0 bases from V and 1 from J; bases not matched to a gene: 2. The length of the CDR3 is 14 residues. Germline CDR1 reads DFQATT; CDR2 reads SNEGSKA (reference sequence). CDR3 nucleotide sequence: TGCAGTGCTAGAGATCCGGGAGGGTCCTACGAGCAGTACTTC. It specifies CSARDPGGSYEQYF.

This clonotype was picked up a small number of times. V gene TRBV5-1 combines with J gene TRBJ2-1; either TRBD1 or TRBD2 may supply D (6 bases each). The V gene lost 0 bases and the J gene lost 0 bases, with 10 bases spanning the gap. Germline CDR1 and CDR2: SGHRS and YFSETQ. The length of the CDR3 is 16 residues. CDR3 in DNA: TGCGCCAGCAGCTTGGGGGGGGCAAGCTCCTACAATGAGCAGTTCTTC. It is translated as CASSLGGASSYNEQFF.

Notes on this clonotype: Mismatch with germline at one junction end may stem from a read error. This rearrangement joins TRBV6-2 or TRBV6-3 to TRBJ1-5; D uncertain. CDR1 is MNHEY and CDR2 is SVGEGT in the germline V gene. This CDR3 is 13 amino acids long. DNA of the CDR3: TGTGTCAGCAGAGACGGGAGCAATCAGCCCCAACATTTT. Protein sequence: CVSRDGSNQPQHF.

A note on this clonotype: At one of its ends the junction is not consistent with the germline gene, which may arise from a read error. The chain combines TRBV6-5 with TRBJ2-7; TRBD2 matches 8 bases. The CDR3 has 14 residues. The germline gives CDR1 MNHEY, CDR2 SVGAGI. CDR3 region: CASSYGGVTYEQYF. DNA for the CDR3: TGTGCTAGCAGTTACGGGGGGGTCACCTACGAGCAGTACTTC.

This clonotype was found a few times. A clone one base away is much larger, so this may be a read error. The gene calls are TRBV12-3 or TRBV12-4 and TRBJ1-5; D unresolved. The CDR3 is 16 residues long. The CDR3 bases are TGTGCCAGCAGCACGGGCCCCACCAGTAGCCATCAGCCCCAGCATTTT. It translates to CASSTGPTSSHQPQHF.

Worth noting for this clonotype: This clone may be a read error of a much larger clone one base away. This chain joins TRBV5-1 and TRBJ2-3; no definite D call. Trimming pared 6 bases from V and 2 bases from J, leaving 16 bases between. Germline assignment: CDR1 SGHRS and CDR2 YFSETQ. CDR3 length: 15 amino acids. The chain's CDR3 is CASNPLSPLTDTQYF. In DNA form, the CDR3 reads TGCGCCAGCAACCCACTTAGCCCACTCACAGATACGCAGTATTTT.

This chain connects TRBV6-5 to TRBJ2-7; tentative D call: TRBD1 (5 bases). The V gene lost 5 bases and the J gene lost 6 bases, with 20 bases spanning the gap. The V gene's germline CDR1 is MNHEY and CDR2 SVGAGI. The CDR3 runs 15 residues. The CDR3 here is CASSPLWGRSIEQYF. The CDR3 region has the DNA TGTGCCAGCAGTCCTCTATGGGGCCGGTCGATCGAGCAGTACTTC.

As concerns this clonotype: This may be a read error, as it is one base from a much larger clone. The J gene is TRBJ1-2, the V gene TRBV5-6; 7 bases are shared with TRBD1. V trimming: 4 bases; J trimming: 4 bases; junction bases outside the gene matches: 10. Germline CDR1 and CDR2: SGHDT and YYEEEE. The CDR3 extends over 15 amino acids. Written as DNA, the CDR3 is TGTGCCAGCAGCGTGGACTACAGGGGACCCTATGGCTACACCTTC. Translation gives CASSVDYRGPYGYTF.

About this clonotype itself: The conserved phenylalanine or tryptophan is not found at the CDR3 terminus, so this likely reflects a read error. The chain carries TRBV11-3 and TRBJ2-1; 8 bases agree with TRBD2. CDR1 SGHNT and CDR2 YENEEA come from the germline V gene. V was pared by 10 bases and J by 0 bases, with 23 bases of the junction left unmatched. The CDR3 is made up of 20 amino acids. CDR3 residues: CANRDGVFKRGTSSYNEQFL. The CDR3 DNA reads TGTGCCAATAGAGACGGCGTATTCAAGCGGGGGACGAGCTCCTACAATGAGCAGTTCCTC.

The chain has TRBV24-1 and TRBJ2-1; no clear D gene. Germline V gene data show CDR1 as KGHDR and CDR2 as SFDVKD. V lost 6 bases and J 9 bases, leaving 17 bases between the germline ends. This CDR3 is 14 amino acids long. The DNA for the CDR3 is TGTGCCACCAGTAATTCGAGTAACGTCGGTGAGCAGTTCTTC. Translation: CATSNSSNVGEQFF.

Turning to this clonotype: The conserved phenylalanine or tryptophan is not found at the CDR3 terminus, so this likely reflects a read error. The rearrangement joins TRBV4-1 to TRBJ2-2, with 10 bases identical to TRBD2. The germline V gene encodes CDR1 MGHRA and CDR2 YSYEKL. This CDR3 comprises 16 residues. The CDR3 DNA reads TGCACCAGCAGCCAAGAGGAGCGGGGGGGCACCGGGGAACTGTTTCTT. As protein: CTSSQEERGGTGELFL.

Worth noting for this clonotype: A much larger clone lies a single base off, so this may be a read error. The CDR3 region has the DNA TGTGCCAACAGCTTAGCCGGGACAGGGGAGTACGAGCAGTACTTC. Translation gives CANSLAGTGEYEQYF. J is TRBJ2-7 and V is TRBV7-8; 10 nucleotides align to TRBD1. The germline CDR1 and CDR2 sequences are SGHVS and FQNEAQ. The CDR3 runs to 15 residues.

This clonotype was counted many times. CDR3 protein: CASRQDSYGYTF. CDR3 coding DNA: TGTGCCAGCAGACAGGACAGCTATGGCTACACCTTC. The rearrangement links TRBV6-5 to TRBJ1-2; D is possibly TRBD1 (6 bases). The CDR3 has 12 amino acids. With 6 bases removed from V and 4 bases from J, the gap between germline ends came to 9 bases. Germline V gene sequence: CDR1 MNHEY, CDR2 SVGAGI.

This clonotype has more than one count but fewer than ten. An end of the junction differs from the germline gene, which may be a read error. The chain links TRBV25-1 to TRBJ1-1; D gene unclear. Germline V gene data show CDR1 as MGHDK and CDR2 as SYGVNS. CDR3 length: 12 residues. Here the CDR3 DNA reads TGTGCCAGCAGTCCCCACTCGACCCTAAAGGTCTTT. Protein: CASSPHSTLKVF.

In this sample, this clonotype turned up many times. The J gene is TRBJ2-2, the V gene TRBV6-5; 10 positions match TRBD1. The CDR3 has 15 residues. V shed 5 bases, J shed 1 base, and the junction held 1 base outside the gene matches. CDR1 is MNHEY, CDR2 SVGAGI, per germline. CDR3 sequence reads: CASSRDRGNTGELFF. The CDR3 DNA sequence: TGTGCCAGCAGTCGGGACAGGGGGAACACCGGGGAGCTGTTTTTT.

This clonotype was counted between two and nine times. A much larger clone sits a single nucleotide away, making a read error possible. This chain connects TRBV29-1 to TRBJ2-1, with TRBD1 matching 7 bases. Germline V lookup: CDR1 SQVTM, CDR2 ANQGSEA. The CDR3 extends over 14 amino acids. V trimming: 6 bases; J trimming: 7 bases; junction bases outside the gene matches: 12. The CDR3 region is CSVSPQGVQNEQFF. CDR3 coding DNA: TGCAGCGTCTCACCTCAGGGGGTGCAGAATGAGCAGTTCTTC.